This T cell receptor beta chain was retrieved from a study of T-cell reconstitution after alpha-beta-depleted transplantation in children. The TCRbeta library incorporated unique molecular identifiers. MiXCR, applied by TCRdb to the PCR reads, yields one record per CDR3 protein. The sample carries 150,000 to 250,000 distinct CDR3 sequences, approximately 15% recorded once. This clonotype was detected only a few times. Trimming shortened V by 2 bases and J by 1 base, and 13 bases separated the two germline ends. Germline CDR1 SGHRS, CDR2 YFSETQ. The CDR3 extends over 15 amino acids. The source of this sequence is a human donor who donated a stem cell graft to a child with acute lymphoblastic leukemia. This material consisted of PBMCs from the stem cell graft donor, taken from the stem cell graft. The genes are TRBV5-1 and TRBJ2-7; D gene unclear. The CDR3 protein is CASSLDDRFSYEQYF. The CDR3 DNA reads as TGCGCCAGCAGCTTAGACGATCGGTTTTCCTACGAGCAGTACTTC. The complete variable domain, with remaining parts taken from reference TRBV5-1 and TRBJ2-7, reads KAGVTQTPRYLIKTRGQQVTLSCSPISGHRSVSWYQQTPGQGLQFLFEYFSETQRNKGNFPGRFSGRQFSNSRSEMNVSTLELGDSALYLCASSLDDRFSYEQYFGPGTRLTVT.